These T cell receptor beta chains were read from a single sample in a study of cytomegalovirus exposure and HLA in healthy donors. Sequencing used immunoSEQ multiplex PCR; TCRdb keeps in-frame clones, though not all of them. This sample has 100,000 to 150,000 clones, with about 81% found just once. Sequencing was carried out using PBMCs. These receptors came from a woman in her thirties or forties in good health and CMV-seropositive. CDR3s include the opening cysteine and the closing phenylalanine or tryptophan. The D gene is left open where the match is weak. Not every row has a clone size; where given, it reads once, few, many or a size class.

j_call: TRBJ2-3
v_call: TRBV11-2
d_call: .
clone_size: once
cdr3_aa: CASSLGTGGTDTQYF
cdr3_nt: TGTGCCAGCAGCTTGGGCACGGGAGGCACAGATACGCAGTATTTT

j_call: TRBJ2-1
v_call: TRBV27
d_call: .
clone_size: .
cdr3_aa: CASSFPGTYNEQFF
cdr3_nt: TGTGCCAGCAGTTTCCCAGGGACCTACAATGAGCAGTTCTTC

j_call: TRBJ1-1
v_call: TRBV18
d_call: .
clone_size: .
cdr3_aa: CASSPTKQGDTEAFF
cdr3_nt: TGTGCCAGCTCACCCACCAAACAGGGTGACACTGAAGCTTTCTTT

j_call: TRBJ2-7
v_call: TRBV29-1
d_call: TRBD2
clone_size: .
cdr3_aa: CSGGRERETIYEQYF
cdr3_nt: TGCAGCGGGGGACGGGAGCGGGAGACCATCTACGAGCAGTACTTC

j_call: TRBJ2-7
v_call: TRBV2
d_call: TRBD2
clone_size: .
cdr3_aa: CASNLLAGPYEQYF
cdr3_nt: TGTGCCAGCAACTTACTAGCGGGTCCCTACGAGCAGTACTTC

j_call: TRBJ2-3
v_call: TRBV5-1
d_call: .
clone_size: .
cdr3_aa: CASSLALRGGTDTQYF
cdr3_nt: TGCGCCAGCAGCTTGGCTCTAAGGGGCGGCACAGATACGCAGTATTTT

j_call: TRBJ2-7
v_call: TRBV2
d_call: TRBD2
clone_size: .
cdr3_aa: CASSEVLAGVYEQYF
cdr3_nt: TGTGCCAGCAGTGAGGTGCTAGCGGGAGTTTACGAGCAGTACTTC

j_call: TRBJ2-7
v_call: TRBV25-1
d_call: TRBD2
clone_size: .
cdr3_aa: CASSELLTSGVGEQYF
cdr3_nt: TGTGCCAGCAGTGAATTATTAACTAGCGGGGTGGGTGAGCAGTACTTC

j_call: TRBJ2-1
v_call: TRBV6-6
d_call: TRBD1
clone_size: .
cdr3_aa: CASSTPDRGEYNEQFF
cdr3_nt: TGTGCCAGCAGTACCCCCGACAGGGGTGAATACAATGAGCAGTTCTTC

j_call: TRBJ2-2
v_call: TRBV5-6
d_call: .
clone_size: .
cdr3_aa: CASSNPQSGELFF
cdr3_nt: TGTGCCAGCAGCAACCCACAGTCCGGGGAGCTGTTTTTT

j_call: TRBJ2-7
v_call: TRBV7-9
d_call: .
clone_size: .
cdr3_aa: CASSPQGSPGQYF
cdr3_nt: TGTGCCAGCAGCCCCCAGGGCTCCCCTGGGCAGTACTTC

j_call: TRBJ2-1
v_call: TRBV4-2
d_call: .
clone_size: .
cdr3_aa: CASSQESGQFF
cdr3_nt: TGTGCCAGCAGCCAAGAATCGGGGCAGTTCTTC

j_call: TRBJ2-2
v_call: TRBV6-1
d_call: TRBD2
clone_size: .
cdr3_aa: CASSAATSGTNTGELFF
cdr3_nt: TGTGCCAGCAGTGCCGCGACTAGCGGAACGAACACCGGGGAGCTGTTTTTT

j_call: TRBJ2-5
v_call: TRBV15
d_call: TRBD1
clone_size: .
cdr3_aa: CATSRTPGQGTETQYF
cdr3_nt: TGTGCCACCAGCAGAACTCCGGGACAGGGCACGGAGACCCAGTACTTC

j_call: TRBJ2-7
v_call: TRBV4-3
d_call: TRBD1
clone_size: .
cdr3_aa: CASSQDRDRDLSYEQYF
cdr3_nt: TGCGCCAGCAGCCAAGATCGAGACAGGGACCTCTCCTACGAGCAGTACTTC

j_call: TRBJ1-2
v_call: TRBV7-9
d_call: .
clone_size: .
cdr3_aa: CASRDTGNYGYTF
cdr3_nt: TGTGCCAGCAGGGACACCGGGAACTATGGCTACACCTTC

j_call: TRBJ2-5
v_call: TRBV10-2
d_call: .
clone_size: .
cdr3_aa: CASSDGGAETQYF
cdr3_nt: TGCGCCAGCAGTGATGGGGGCGCCGAGACCCAGTACTTC

j_call: TRBJ1-2
v_call: TRBV7-2
d_call: .
clone_size: .
cdr3_aa: CASSLGPGVDYGYTF
cdr3_nt: TGTGCCAGCAGCTTAGGGCCAGGGGTCGACTATGGCTACACCTTC

j_call: TRBJ2-7
v_call: TRBV2
d_call: TRBD1
clone_size: .
cdr3_aa: CANGQGPYEQYF
cdr3_nt: TGTGCCAACGGACAGGGTCCCTACGAGCAGTACTTC

j_call: TRBJ2-7
v_call: TRBV27
d_call: .
clone_size: .
cdr3_aa: CASSPTPAGQSYEQYF
cdr3_nt: TGTGCCAGCAGCCCGACGCCCGCAGGGCAGAGTTACGAGCAGTACTTC

j_call: TRBJ2-3
v_call: TRBV28
d_call: .
clone_size: .
cdr3_aa: CASSPRGGFTDTQYF
cdr3_nt: TGTGCCAGCAGCCCCCGAGGCGGTTTCACAGATACGCAGTATTTT

j_call: TRBJ2-1
v_call: TRBV29-1
d_call: .
clone_size: .
cdr3_aa: CSVERGHEQFF
cdr3_nt: TGCAGCGTTGAGCGTGGTCATGAGCAGTTCTTC

j_call: TRBJ1-3
v_call: TRBV5-1
d_call: TRBD1
clone_size: .
cdr3_aa: CASSFGPGQGLTGNTIYF
cdr3_nt: TGCGCCAGCAGCTTTGGGCCTGGACAGGGTCTAACTGGAAACACCATATATTTT

j_call: TRBJ2-6
v_call: TRBV29-1
d_call: .
clone_size: .
cdr3_aa: CSVEGGGAGTGANVLTF
cdr3_nt: TGCAGCGTTGAGGGAGGAGGAGCAGGGACCGGGGCCAACGTCCTGACTTTC

j_call: TRBJ2-7
v_call: TRBV5-4
d_call: .
clone_size: .
cdr3_aa: CASSLAGREQYF
cdr3_nt: TGTGCCAGCAGCTTGGCTGGGAGGGAGCAGTACTTC

j_call: TRBJ2-7
v_call: TRBV5-6
d_call: .
clone_size: .
cdr3_aa: CASSLEGPRDNEQYF
cdr3_nt: TGTGCCAGCAGCTTGGAAGGTCCCAGAGACAACGAGCAGTACTTC

j_call: TRBJ1-1
v_call: TRBV25-1
d_call: .
clone_size: .
cdr3_aa: CASSESRGLVAEAFF
cdr3_nt: TGTGCCAGCAGTGAATCGAGAGGGCTTGTTGCTGAAGCTTTCTTT

j_call: TRBJ2-7
v_call: TRBV7-2
d_call: .
clone_size: few
cdr3_aa: CASSHFPYEQYF
cdr3_nt: TGTGCCAGCAGCCATTTTCCCTACGAGCAGTACTTC

j_call: TRBJ2-1
v_call: TRBV7-9
d_call: TRBD1
clone_size: .
cdr3_aa: CASSTGQGGSYNEQFF
cdr3_nt: TGTGCCAGCAGCACCGGACAGGGAGGCTCCTACAATGAGCAGTTCTTC

j_call: TRBJ2-3
v_call: TRBV5-1
d_call: .
clone_size: .
cdr3_aa: CASSLDRGDTQYF
cdr3_nt: TGCGCCAGCAGCTTGGATCGGGGAGATACGCAGTATTTT

j_call: TRBJ2-2
v_call: TRBV2
d_call: .
clone_size: once
cdr3_aa: CASSDRVFAGELFF
cdr3_nt: TGTGCCAGCAGTGACAGGGTTTTCGCCGGGGAGCTGTTTTTT

j_call: TRBJ1-3
v_call: TRBV5-6
d_call: .
clone_size: .
cdr3_aa: CASSSTGTGNTIYF
cdr3_nt: TGTGCCAGCAGCTCGACCGGGACTGGAAACACCATATATTTT

j_call: TRBJ2-5
v_call: TRBV29-1
d_call: .
clone_size: .
cdr3_aa: CSVSFGGLAQETQYF
cdr3_nt: TGCAGCGTTTCATTCGGGGGTCTGGCCCAAGAGACCCAGTACTTC

j_call: TRBJ2-2
v_call: TRBV13
d_call: TRBD2
clone_size: .
cdr3_aa: CASSLRTSGPTNTGGLFF
cdr3_nt: TGTGCCAGCAGCTTACGGACTAGCGGACCGACGAACACCGGGGGGCTGTTTTTT

j_call: TRBJ2-5
v_call: TRBV5-1
d_call: .
clone_size: .
cdr3_aa: CASSLLGSEETQYF
cdr3_nt: TGCGCCAGCAGTCTCCTGGGGAGCGAAGAGACCCAGTACTTC

j_call: TRBJ1-1
v_call: TRBV4-3
d_call: .
clone_size: .
cdr3_aa: CASSEAWAGSVHF
cdr3_nt: TGCGCCAGCAGCGAAGCGTGGGCGGGTTCCGTCCACTTT

j_call: TRBJ1-2
v_call: TRBV6-5
d_call: .
clone_size: .
cdr3_aa: CASSYSTGTRVCGYTF
cdr3_nt: TGTGCCAGCAGTTACTCAACCGGGACACGGGTGTGTGGCTACACCTTC

j_call: TRBJ1-1
v_call: TRBV29-1
d_call: TRBD1
clone_size: .
cdr3_aa: CSVEGQGAGNTEAFF
cdr3_nt: TGCAGCGTTGAAGGTCAGGGGGCGGGAAACACTGAAGCTTTCTTT

j_call: TRBJ1-2
v_call: TRBV6-1
d_call: .
clone_size: .
cdr3_aa: CASSREGGANYGYTF
cdr3_nt: TGTGCCAGCAGCCGAGAAGGGGGAGCTAACTATGGCTACACCTTC

j_call: TRBJ1-1
v_call: TRBV9
d_call: .
clone_size: .
cdr3_aa: CASSVATMNTEAFF
cdr3_nt: TGTGCCAGCAGCGTAGCTACGATGAACACTGAAGCTTTCTTT

j_call: TRBJ2-7
v_call: TRBV29-1
d_call: .
clone_size: .
cdr3_aa: CSVGGPGGYEQYF
cdr3_nt: TGCAGCGTTGGGGGCCCCGGGGGCTACGAGCAGTACTTC

j_call: TRBJ1-4
v_call: TRBV19
d_call: TRBD1
clone_size: .
cdr3_aa: CASTQRTGNNEKLFF
cdr3_nt: TGTGCCAGTACCCAACGGACAGGGAATAATGAAAAACTGTTTTTT

j_call: TRBJ2-1
v_call: TRBV27
d_call: .
clone_size: .
cdr3_aa: CASSSTRGHEQFF
cdr3_nt: TGTGCCAGCAGTTCCACCAGGGGACATGAGCAGTTCTTC

j_call: TRBJ2-3
v_call: TRBV7-8
d_call: TRBD2
clone_size: .
cdr3_aa: CASSSPGLAVYTDTQYF
cdr3_nt: TGTGCCAGCAGCTCGCCGGGACTAGCGGTCTACACAGATACGCAGTATTTT

j_call: TRBJ1-3
v_call: TRBV29-1
d_call: .
clone_size: .
cdr3_aa: CSVVSGSSGNTIYF
cdr3_nt: TGCAGCGTTGTTTCGGGGAGCTCTGGAAACACCATATATTTT

j_call: TRBJ2-7
v_call: TRBV28
d_call: .
clone_size: .
cdr3_aa: CASRASVGLLPSYEQYF
cdr3_nt: TGTGCCAGCAGGGCCTCGGTGGGGCTTCTACCCTCCTACGAGCAGTACTTC